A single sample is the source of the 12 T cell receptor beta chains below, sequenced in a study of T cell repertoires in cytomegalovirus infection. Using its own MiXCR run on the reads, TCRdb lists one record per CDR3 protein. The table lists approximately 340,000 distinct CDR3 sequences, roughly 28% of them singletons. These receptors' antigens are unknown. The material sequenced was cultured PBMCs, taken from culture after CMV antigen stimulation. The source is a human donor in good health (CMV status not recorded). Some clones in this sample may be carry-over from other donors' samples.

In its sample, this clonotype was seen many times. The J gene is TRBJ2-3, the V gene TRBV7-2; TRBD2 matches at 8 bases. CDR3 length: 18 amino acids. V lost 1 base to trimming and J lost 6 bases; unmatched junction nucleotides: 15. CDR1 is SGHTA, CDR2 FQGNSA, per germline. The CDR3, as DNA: TGTGCCAGCAGCTTAGGGGTCGGTGGACTAGCTCCTGGCGATACGCAGTATTTT. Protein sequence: CASSLGVGGLAPGDTQYF.

This chain's CDR3 is CASSLVSADYNEQFF. CDR3 coding DNA: TGTGCCAGCAGCTTAGTATCTGCGGACTACAATGAGCAGTTCTTC. V and J are TRBV11-2 and TRBJ2-1; D is unresolved. V was clipped by 1 base and J by 3 bases, with 10 bases between them. This CDR3 is built from 15 residues. CDR1 and CDR2 (germline): SGHAT, FQNNGV.

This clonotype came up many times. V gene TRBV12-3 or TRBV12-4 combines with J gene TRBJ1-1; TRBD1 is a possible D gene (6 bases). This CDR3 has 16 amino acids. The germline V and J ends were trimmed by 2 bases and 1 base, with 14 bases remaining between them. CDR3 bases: TGTGCCAGCAGTTTAAACGGACAGCTACCGAACACTGAAGCTTTCTTT. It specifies CASSLNGQLPNTEAFF.

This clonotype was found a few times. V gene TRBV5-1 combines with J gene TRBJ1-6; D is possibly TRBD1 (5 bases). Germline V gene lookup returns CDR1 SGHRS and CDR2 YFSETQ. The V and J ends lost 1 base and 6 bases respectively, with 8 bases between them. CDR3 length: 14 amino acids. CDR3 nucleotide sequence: TGCGCCAGCAGCTTGCGGGGGTTTAATTCACCCCTCCACTTT. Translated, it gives CASSLRGFNSPLHF.

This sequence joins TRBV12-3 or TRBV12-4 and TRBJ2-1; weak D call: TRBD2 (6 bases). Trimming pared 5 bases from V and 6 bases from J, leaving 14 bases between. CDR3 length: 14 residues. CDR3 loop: CASSAYSGSNEQFF. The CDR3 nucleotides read TGTGCCAGCAGTGCCTATAGCGGTTCCAATGAGCAGTTCTTC.

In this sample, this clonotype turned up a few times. CDR3 in amino acids: CASSLGNRDARFRAQHF. The DNA for the CDR3 is TGTGCCAGCAGCTTAGGCAACCGGGACGCTAGGTTCAGAGCCCAGCATTTT. The gene calls are TRBV7-8 and TRBJ1-5; TRBD1 might be the D (5 bases). V was trimmed by 1 base and J by 11 bases, leaving 24 bases between them. CDR3 length: 17 residues. Germline values: CDR1 SGHVS, CDR2 FQNEAQ.

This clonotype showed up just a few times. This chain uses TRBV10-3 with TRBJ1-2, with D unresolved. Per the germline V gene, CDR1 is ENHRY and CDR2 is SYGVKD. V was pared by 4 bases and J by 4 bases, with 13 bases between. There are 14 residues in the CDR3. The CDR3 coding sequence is TGTGCCATCAGTGGTAACACGGAAATCTATGGCTACACCTTC. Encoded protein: CAISGNTEIYGYTF.

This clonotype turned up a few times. The CDR3 DNA reads as TGTGCCAGCACCCCTAGCCGGTCGGCAGATACGCAGTATTTT. Protein: CASTPSRSADTQYF. The chain is built from TRBV7-2 and TRBJ2-3; a weak D match, TRBD2 (5 bases). Trimming took off 7 bases at V and 4 bases at J, with 15 bases between the two ends. Germline loops: CDR1 SGHTA, CDR2 FQGNSA. The CDR3 covers 14 residues. The full variable domain, rest sourced from reference TRBV7-2 and TRBJ2-3, is GAGVSQSPSNKVTEKGKDVELRCDPISGHTALYWYRQSLGQGLEFLIYFQGNSAPDKSGLPSDRFSAERTGGSVSTLTIQRTQQEDSAVYLCASTPSRSADTQYFGPGTRLTVL.

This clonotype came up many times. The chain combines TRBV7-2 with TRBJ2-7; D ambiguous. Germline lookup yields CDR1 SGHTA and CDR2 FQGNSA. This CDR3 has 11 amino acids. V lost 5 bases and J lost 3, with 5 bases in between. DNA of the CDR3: TGTGCCAGCAGCAAAAGCTACGAGCAGTACTTC. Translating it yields CASSKSYEQYF. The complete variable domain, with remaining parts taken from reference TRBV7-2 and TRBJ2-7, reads GAGVSQSPSNKVTEKGKDVELRCDPISGHTALYWYRQSLGQGLEFLIYFQGNSAPDKSGLPSDRFSAERTGGSVSTLTIQRTQQEDSAVYLCASSKSYEQYFGPGTRLTVT.

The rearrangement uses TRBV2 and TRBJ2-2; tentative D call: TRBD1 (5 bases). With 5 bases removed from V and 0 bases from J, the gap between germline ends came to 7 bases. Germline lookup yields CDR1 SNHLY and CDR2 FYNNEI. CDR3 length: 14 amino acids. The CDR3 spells CASSTGANTGELFF. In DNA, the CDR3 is TGTGCCAGCAGTACAGGAGCGAACACCGGGGAGCTGTTTTTT. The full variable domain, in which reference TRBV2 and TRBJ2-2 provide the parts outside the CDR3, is EPEVTQTPSHQVTQMGQEVILRCVPISNHLYFYWYRQILGQKVEFLVSFYNNEISEKSEIFDDQFSVERPDGSNFTLKIRSTKLEDSAMYFCASSTGANTGELFFGEGSRLTVL.

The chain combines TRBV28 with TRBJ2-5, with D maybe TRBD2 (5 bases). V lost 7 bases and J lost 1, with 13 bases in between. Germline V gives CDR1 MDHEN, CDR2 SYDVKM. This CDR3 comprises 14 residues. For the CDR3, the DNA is TGTGCCAGCAACCATGAGGGAGTCCAAGAGACCCAGTACTTC. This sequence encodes CASNHEGVQETQYF.

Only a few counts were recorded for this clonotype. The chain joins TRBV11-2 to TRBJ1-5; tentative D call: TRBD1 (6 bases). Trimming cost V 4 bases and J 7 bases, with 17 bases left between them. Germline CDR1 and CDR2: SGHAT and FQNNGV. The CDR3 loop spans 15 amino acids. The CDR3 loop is CASSSVQGRDQPQHF. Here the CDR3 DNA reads TGTGCCAGCAGCTCGGTACAGGGTAGGGACCAGCCCCAGCATTTT.